This T cell receptor beta chain was identified during a study of T-cell reconstitution after alpha-beta-depleted transplantation in children. This clonotype has ten or more counts. The TCRbeta library was prepared with unique molecular identifiers. Via MiXCR, TCRdb re-called the PCR reads, giving one row per CDR3 protein. The sample includes about 190,000 distinct CDR3 sequences, about 6.8% of them seen just once. This TCR came from a human donor who donated a stem cell graft to a child with Wiskott-Aldrich syndrome. This specimen was PBMCs from the stem cell graft donor, taken from the stem cell graft.

The chain's CDR3 is CASSLVGDRTDTQYF. For the CDR3, the DNA is TGCGCCAGCAGCTTGGTCGGGGACCGTACAGATACGCAGTATTTT. The chain has TRBV5-1 and TRBJ2-3, with D perhaps TRBD1 or TRBD2 (5 bases each). The CDR3 sequence is 15 residues long. V was pared by 0 bases and J by 3 bases, with 11 bases between. Germline CDR1 is SGHRS and CDR2 is YFSETQ. Full variable domain (rest looked up from reference TRBV5-1 and TRBJ2-3): KAGVTQTPRYLIKTRGQQVTLSCSPISGHRSVSWYQQTPGQGLQFLFEYFSETQRNKGNFPGRFSGRQFSNSRSEMNVSTLELGDSALYLCASSLVGDRTDTQYFGPGTRLTVL.